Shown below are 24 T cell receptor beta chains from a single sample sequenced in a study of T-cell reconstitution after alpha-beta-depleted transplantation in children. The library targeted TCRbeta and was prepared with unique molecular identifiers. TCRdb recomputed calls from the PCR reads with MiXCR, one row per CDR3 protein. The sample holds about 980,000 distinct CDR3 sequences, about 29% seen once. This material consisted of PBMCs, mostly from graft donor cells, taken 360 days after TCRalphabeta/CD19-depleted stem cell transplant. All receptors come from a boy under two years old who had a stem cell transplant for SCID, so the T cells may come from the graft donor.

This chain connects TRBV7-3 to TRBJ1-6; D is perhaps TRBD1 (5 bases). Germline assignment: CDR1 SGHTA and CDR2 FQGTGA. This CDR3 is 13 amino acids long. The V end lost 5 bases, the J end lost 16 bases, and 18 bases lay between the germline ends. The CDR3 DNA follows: TGTGCCAGCAGCCAGGGACCGGGTTATGCACTCCACTTT. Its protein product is CASSQGPGYALHF.

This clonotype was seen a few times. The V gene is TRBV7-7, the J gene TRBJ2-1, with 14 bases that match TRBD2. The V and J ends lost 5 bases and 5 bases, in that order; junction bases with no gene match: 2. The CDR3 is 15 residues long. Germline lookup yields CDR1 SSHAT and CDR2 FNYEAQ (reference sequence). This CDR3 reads CASSVGLAGDNEQFF. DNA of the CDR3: TGTGCCAGCAGCGTGGGACTAGCGGGGGACAATGAGCAGTTCTTC. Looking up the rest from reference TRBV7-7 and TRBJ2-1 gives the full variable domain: GAGVSQSPRYKVTKRGQDVTLRCDPISSHATLYWYQQALGQGPEFLTYFNYEAQPDKSGLPSDRFSAERPEGSISTLTIQRTEQRDSAMYRCASSVGLAGDNEQFFGPGTRLTVL.

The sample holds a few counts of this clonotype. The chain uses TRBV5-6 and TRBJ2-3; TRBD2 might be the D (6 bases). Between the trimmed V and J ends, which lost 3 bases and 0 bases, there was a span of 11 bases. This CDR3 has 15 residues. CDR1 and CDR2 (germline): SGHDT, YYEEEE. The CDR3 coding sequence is TGTGCCAGCAGCTGGACTACCCTTAGCACAGATACGCAGTATTTT. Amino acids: CASSWTTLSTDTQYF.

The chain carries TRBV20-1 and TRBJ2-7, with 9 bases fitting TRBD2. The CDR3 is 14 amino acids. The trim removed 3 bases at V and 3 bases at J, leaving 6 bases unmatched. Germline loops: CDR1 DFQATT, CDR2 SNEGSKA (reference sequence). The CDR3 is CSASRAGGLYEQYF. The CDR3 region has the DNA TGCAGTGCTAGCCGAGCGGGGGGACTCTACGAGCAGTACTTC.

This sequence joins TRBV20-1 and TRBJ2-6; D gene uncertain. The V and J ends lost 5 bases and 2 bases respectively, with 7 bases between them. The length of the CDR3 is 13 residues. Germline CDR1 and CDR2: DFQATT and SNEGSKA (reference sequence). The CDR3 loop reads CSAALAGANVLTF. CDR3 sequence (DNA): TGCAGTGCTGCCCTCGCTGGGGCCAACGTCCTGACTTTC.

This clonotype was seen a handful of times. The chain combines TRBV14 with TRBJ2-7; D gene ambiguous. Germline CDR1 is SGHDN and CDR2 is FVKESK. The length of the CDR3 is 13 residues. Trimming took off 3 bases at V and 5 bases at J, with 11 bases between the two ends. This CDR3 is CASSHDGWDEQYF. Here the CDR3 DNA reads TGTGCCAGCAGCCACGACGGTTGGGACGAGCAGTACTTC.

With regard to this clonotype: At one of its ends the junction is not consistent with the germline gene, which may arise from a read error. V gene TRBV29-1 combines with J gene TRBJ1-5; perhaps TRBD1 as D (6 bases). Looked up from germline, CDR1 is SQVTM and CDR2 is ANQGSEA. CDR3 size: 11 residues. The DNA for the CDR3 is TGCAGCGTTGGGGCTTGGGGGCCCCAGAATTTT. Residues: CSVGAWGPQNF. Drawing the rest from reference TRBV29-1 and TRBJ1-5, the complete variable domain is SAVISQKPSRDICQRGTSLTIQCQVDSQVTMMFWYRQQPGQSLTLIATANQGSEATYESGFVIDKFPISRPNLTFSTLTVSNMSPEDSSIYLCSVGAWGPQNFGDGTRLSIL.

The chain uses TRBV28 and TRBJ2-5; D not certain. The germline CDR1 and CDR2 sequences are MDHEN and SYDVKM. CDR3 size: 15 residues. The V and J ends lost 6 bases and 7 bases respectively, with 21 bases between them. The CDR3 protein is CASSPWRQPKGTQYF. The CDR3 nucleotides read TGTGCCAGCAGCCCTTGGCGGCAGCCGAAAGGGACCCAGTACTTC.

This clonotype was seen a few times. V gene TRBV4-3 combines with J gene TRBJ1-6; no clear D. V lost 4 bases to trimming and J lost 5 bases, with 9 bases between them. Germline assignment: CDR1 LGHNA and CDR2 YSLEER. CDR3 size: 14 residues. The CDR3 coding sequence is TGCGCCAGCAGCCCGACGGACGATAATTCACCCCTCCACTTT. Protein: CASSPTDDNSPLHF.

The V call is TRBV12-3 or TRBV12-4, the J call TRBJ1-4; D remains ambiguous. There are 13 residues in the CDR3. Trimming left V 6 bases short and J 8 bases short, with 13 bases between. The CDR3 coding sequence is TGTGCCAGCAGCCCCGAAGCGGCCGAAAAACTGTTTTTT. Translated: CASSPEAAEKLFF.

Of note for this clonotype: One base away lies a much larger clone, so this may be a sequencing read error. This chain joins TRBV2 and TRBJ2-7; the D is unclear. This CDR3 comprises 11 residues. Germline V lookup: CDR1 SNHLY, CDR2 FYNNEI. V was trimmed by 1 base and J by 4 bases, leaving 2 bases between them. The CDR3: CASSEEYEQYF. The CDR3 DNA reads TGTGCCAGCAGTGAAGAATACGAGCAGTACTTC.

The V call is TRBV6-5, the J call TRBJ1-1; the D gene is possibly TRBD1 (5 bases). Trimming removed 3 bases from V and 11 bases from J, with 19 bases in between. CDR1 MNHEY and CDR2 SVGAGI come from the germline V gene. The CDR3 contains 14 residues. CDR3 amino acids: CASSYNGDGSGAFF. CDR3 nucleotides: TGTGCCAGCAGTTATAACGGGGACGGGAGCGGGGCTTTCTTT.

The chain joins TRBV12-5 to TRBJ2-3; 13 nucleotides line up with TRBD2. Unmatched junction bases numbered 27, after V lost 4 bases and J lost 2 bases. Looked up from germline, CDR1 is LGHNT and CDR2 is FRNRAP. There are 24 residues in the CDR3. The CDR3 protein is CASGSHPSTSGGRSVVGVTDTQYF. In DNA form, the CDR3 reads TGTGCTAGTGGTTCTCATCCCTCGACTAGCGGGGGGCGTTCAGTGGTCGGGGTCACAGATACGCAGTATTTT.

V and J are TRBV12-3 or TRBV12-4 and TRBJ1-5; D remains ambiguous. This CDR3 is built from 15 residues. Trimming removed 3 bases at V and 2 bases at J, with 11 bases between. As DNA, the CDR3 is TGTGCCAGCAGTTTCGAGGTCGCGGGCAATCAGCCCCAGCATTTT. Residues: CASSFEVAGNQPQHF.

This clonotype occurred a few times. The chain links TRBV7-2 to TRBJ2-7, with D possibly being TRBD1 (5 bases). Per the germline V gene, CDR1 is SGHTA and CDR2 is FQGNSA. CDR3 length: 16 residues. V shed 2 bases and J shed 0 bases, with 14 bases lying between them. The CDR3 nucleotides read TGTGCCAGCAGCTTATTGACAGCGCTTAGCTCCTACGAGCAGTACTTC. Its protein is CASSLLTALSSYEQYF.

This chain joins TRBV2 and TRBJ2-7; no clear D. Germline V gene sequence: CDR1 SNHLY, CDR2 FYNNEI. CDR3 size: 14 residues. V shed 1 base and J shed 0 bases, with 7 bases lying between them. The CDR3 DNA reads TGTGCCAGCAGTGAAGAGAAACTCTCCTACGAGCAGTACTTC. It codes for CASSEEKLSYEQYF.

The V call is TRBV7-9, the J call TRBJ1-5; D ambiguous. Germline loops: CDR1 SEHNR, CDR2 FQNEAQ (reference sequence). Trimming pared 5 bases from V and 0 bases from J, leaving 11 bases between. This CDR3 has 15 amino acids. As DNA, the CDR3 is TGTGCCAGCAGCGGACCTCGGGGTAGCAATCAGCCCCAGCATTTT. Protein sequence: CASSGPRGSNQPQHF. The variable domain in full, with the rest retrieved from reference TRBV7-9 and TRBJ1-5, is DTGVSQNPRHKITKRGQNVTFRCDPISEHNRLYWYRQTLGQGPEFLTYFQNEAQLEKSRLLSDRFSAERPKGSFSTLEIQRTEQGDSAMYLCASSGPRGSNQPQHFGDGTRLSIL.

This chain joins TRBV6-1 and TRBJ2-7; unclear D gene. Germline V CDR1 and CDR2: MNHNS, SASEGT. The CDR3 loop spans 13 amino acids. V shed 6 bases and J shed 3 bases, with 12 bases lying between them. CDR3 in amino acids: CASSSYGVYEQYF. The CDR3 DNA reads TGTGCCAGCAGCTCATATGGGGTCTACGAGCAGTACTTC.

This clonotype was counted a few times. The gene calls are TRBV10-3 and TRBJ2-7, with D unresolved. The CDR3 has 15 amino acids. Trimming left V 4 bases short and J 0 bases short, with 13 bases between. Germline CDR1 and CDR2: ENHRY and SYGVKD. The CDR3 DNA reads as TGTGCCATCAGTGTTGGGTGGCAGGACTCCTACGAGCAGTACTTC. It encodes CAISVGWQDSYEQYF.

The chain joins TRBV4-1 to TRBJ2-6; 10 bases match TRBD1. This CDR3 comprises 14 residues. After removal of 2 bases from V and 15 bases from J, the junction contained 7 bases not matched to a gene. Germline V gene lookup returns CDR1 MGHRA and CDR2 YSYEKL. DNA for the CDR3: TGCGCCAGCAGCCAAATGGGACAGGGGAAGGACCTGACTTTC. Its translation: CASSQMGQGKDLTF.

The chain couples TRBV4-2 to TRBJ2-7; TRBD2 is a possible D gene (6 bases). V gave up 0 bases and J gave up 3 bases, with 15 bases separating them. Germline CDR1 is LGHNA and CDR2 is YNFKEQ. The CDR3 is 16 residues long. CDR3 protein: CASSQDQGGAYYEQYF. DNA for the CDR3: TGTGCCAGCAGCCAAGATCAGGGAGGCGCCTACTACGAGCAGTACTTC.

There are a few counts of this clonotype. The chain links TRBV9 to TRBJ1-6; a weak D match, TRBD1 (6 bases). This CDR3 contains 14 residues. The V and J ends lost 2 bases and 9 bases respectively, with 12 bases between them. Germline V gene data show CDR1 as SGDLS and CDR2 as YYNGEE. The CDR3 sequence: CASSVGEGGSPLHF. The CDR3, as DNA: TGTGCCAGCAGCGTCGGAGAGGGGGGTTCACCCCTCCACTTT. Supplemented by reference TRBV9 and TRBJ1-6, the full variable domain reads DSGVTQTPKHLITATGQRVTLRCSPRSGDLSVYWYQQSLDQGLQFLIQYYNGEERAKGNILERFSAQQFPDLHSELNLSSLELGDSALYFCASSVGEGGSPLHFGNGTRLTVT.

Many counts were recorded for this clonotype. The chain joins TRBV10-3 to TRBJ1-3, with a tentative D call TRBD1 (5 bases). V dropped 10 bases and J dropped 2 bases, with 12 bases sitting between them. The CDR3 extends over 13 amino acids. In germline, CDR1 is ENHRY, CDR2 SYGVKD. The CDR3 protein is CATRRETGNTIYF. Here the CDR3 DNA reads TGTGCCACCCGCAGGGAGACTGGAAACACCATATATTTT.

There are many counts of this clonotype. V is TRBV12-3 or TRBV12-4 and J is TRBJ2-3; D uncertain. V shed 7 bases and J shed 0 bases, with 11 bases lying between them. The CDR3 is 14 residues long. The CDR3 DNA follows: TGTGCCAGCAATCGGAACAGAAGCACAGATACGCAGTATTTT. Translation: CASNRNRSTDTQYF.